A single sample gave rise to the 20 T cell receptor beta chains below, sequenced in a study of control samples from healthy donors and cancer patients. Sequencing was performed with immunoSEQ multiplex PCR; in TCRdb, only in-frame clones are kept and a portion is missing. The sample comprises over 150,000 clones, around 94% of which are singletons, and approximately 15% rests with the top ten. Sequencing was done on a sample of PBMCs. These receptors all come from a man aged 60 to 69 with colorectal cancer.

The chain employs TRBV5-6 and TRBJ2-5, with 8 bases identical to TRBD1. The CDR3 extends over 15 amino acids. Looked up from germline, CDR1 is SGHDT and CDR2 is YYEEEE. With V trimmed by 7 bases and J by 9 bases, 17 bases remained unmatched. The DNA of the CDR3 is TGTGCCAGCTCAAAGCAGGACAGGGTTGTGGAGGCCCAGTACTTC. As protein: CASSKQDRVVEAQYF.

The chain has TRBV5-4 and TRBJ2-3; perhaps TRBD2 as D (6 bases). In germline, CDR1 is SGHNT, CDR2 YYREEE (reference sequence). This CDR3 comprises 15 residues. V was shortened by 4 bases and J by 1 base, with 13 bases between the two germline ends. Here the CDR3 DNA reads TGTGCCAGCAGCCCCGAGGGACTTCGCACAGATACGCAGTATTTT. It is translated as CASSPEGLRTDTQYF.

This chain connects TRBV30 to TRBJ1-2; no definite D call. Trimming removed 2 bases from V and 2 bases from J, with 3 bases in between. This CDR3 is built from 11 residues. Germline V gene data show CDR1 as GTSNPN and CDR2 as SVGIG (reference sequence). The CDR3 spells CAWSQNYGYTF. The DNA for the CDR3 is TGTGCCTGGAGTCAGAACTATGGCTACACCTTC.

This sequence joins TRBV3-1 (or the pseudogene TRBV3-2) and TRBJ1-6; D gene unclear. CDR1 and CDR2 from the germline V gene are LGHDT and YNNKEL (reference sequence). Trimming removed 4 bases at V and 7 bases at J, with 5 bases between. The CDR3 is 12 residues long. The CDR3 protein is CASSRGNSPLHF. CDR3 in DNA: TGTGCCAGCAGCCGCGGCAATTCACCCCTCCACTTT.

This chain uses TRBV7-8 with TRBJ1-1; 8 bases align to TRBD1. V shed 6 bases and J 1 base; nucleotides not matched to a gene: 10. The CDR3 extends over 16 amino acids. CDR1 and CDR2 (germline): SGHVS, FQNEAQ. The DNA of the CDR3 is TGTGCCAGCAGTTTTGACCCCGGGACAGGGAACACTGAAGCTTTCTTT. Protein sequence: CASSFDPGTGNTEAFF. Full variable domain (rest looked up from reference TRBV7-8 and TRBJ1-1): GAGVSQSPRYKVAKRGQDVALRCDPISGHVSLFWYQQALGQGPEFLTYFQNEAQLDKSGLPSDRFFAERPEGSVSTLKIQRTQQEDSAVYLCASSFDPGTGNTEAFFGQGTRLTVV.

The chain carries TRBV11-2 and TRBJ2-5, with no clear D. V was cut by 5 bases and J by 2 bases, with 0 bases left in between. This CDR3 is built from 10 residues. Germline V gene sequence: CDR1 SGHAT, CDR2 FQNNGV. The CDR3 protein is CASSQETQYF. Here the CDR3 DNA reads TGTGCCAGCAGCCAAGAGACCCAGTACTTC.

This chain links TRBV7-2 with TRBJ2-5; 7 nucleotides line up with TRBD2. The length of the CDR3 is 14 residues. The V gene's germline CDR1 is SGHTA and CDR2 FQGNSA. J was trimmed by 2 bases and V by 3 bases; bases with no gene match: 3. CDR3 residues: CASSFLAAQETQYF. The CDR3 DNA reads as TGTGCCAGCAGCTTCCTAGCGGCTCAAGAGACCCAGTACTTC.

This clone appeared a single time. The V gene is TRBV19, the J gene TRBJ1-5; possibly TRBD1 for D (6 bases). This CDR3 comprises 14 residues. Germline V gene lookup returns CDR1 LNHDA and CDR2 SQIVND (reference sequence). Trimming removed 3 bases at V and 1 base at J, with 7 bases between. CDR3 residues: CASSIQGSNQPQHF. The CDR3 nucleotides read TGTGCCAGTAGTATTCAGGGGAGCAATCAGCCCCAGCATTTT.

This chain connects TRBV21-1 to TRBJ1-1. TRBV21-1 corresponds to a pseudogene. This CDR3 contains 12 residues. CDR3 region: CASSKAGFRAFF. Written as DNA, the CDR3 is TGTGCCAGCAGCAAAGCAGGGTTTCGAGCTTTCTTT.

The chain joins TRBV11-2 to TRBJ2-2, with D uncertain. The V and J ends lost 5 bases and 4 bases respectively, with 5 bases between them. This CDR3 spans 12 amino acids. CDR1 is SGHAT and CDR2 is FQNNGV in the germline V gene. The CDR3 bases are TGTGCCAGCAGCCCCTCCACCGGGGAGCTGTTTTTT. Protein: CASSPSTGELFF.

This clone was seen just once. The V and J genes are TRBV5-1 and TRBJ2-1; no clear D. Germline V gene sequence: CDR1 SGHRS, CDR2 YFSETQ. This CDR3 comprises 14 residues. V gave up 3 bases and J gave up 5 bases, with 12 bases separating them. The CDR3 protein is CASSSAWADNEQFF. CDR3 bases: TGCGCCAGCAGCTCCGCCTGGGCGGACAATGAGCAGTTCTTC.

The genes are TRBV21-1 and TRBJ1-2; no check of the table's D call, TRBD1, against the DNA was made. TRBV21-1 is tagged as a pseudogene. CDR3 size: 16 residues. The CDR3 here is CASSKGGQGANYGYTF. The CDR3 bases are TGTGCCAGCAGCAAAGGGGGGCAGGGGGCTAACTATGGCTACACCTTC.

The chain links TRBV6-5 to TRBJ1-1, with 11 positions matching TRBD1. The CDR3 contains 14 residues. V shed 10 bases and J 4 bases; nucleotides not matched to a gene: 8. The germline gives CDR1 MNHEY, CDR2 SVGAGI. Here the CDR3 DNA reads TGTGCCACCAAGGCGGGGACAGGGGGCACTGAAGCTTTCTTT. Its translation is CATKAGTGGTEAFF.

This chain connects TRBV3-1 (or the pseudogene TRBV3-2) to TRBJ1-5; 8 nucleotides match TRBD1. The V gene end was trimmed by 2 bases and the J gene end by 1 base; junction bases not matched to a gene: 7. Per germline, CDR1 LGHDT and CDR2 YNNKEL (reference sequence). The CDR3 runs 17 residues. The CDR3 reads CASSQRAGGTSNQPQHF. In DNA form, the CDR3 reads TGTGCCAGCAGCCAAAGGGCAGGGGGCACGAGCAATCAGCCCCAGCATTTT.

As DNA, the CDR3 is TGCGCCAGCAGCTTGGATCGGGGGGGCAACACCGGGGAGCTGTTTTTT. This sequence encodes CASSLDRGGNTGELFF. The chain uses TRBV5-1 and TRBJ2-2; 8 nucleotides line up with TRBD2. V shed 0 bases and J 2 bases; nucleotides not matched to a gene: 3. This CDR3 contains 16 residues. Per the germline V gene, CDR1 is SGHRS and CDR2 is YFSETQ. Looking up the rest from reference TRBV5-1 and TRBJ2-2 gives the full variable domain: KAGVTQTPRYLIKTRGQQVTLSCSPISGHRSVSWYQQTPGQGLQFLFEYFSETQRNKGNFPGRFSGRQFSNSRSEMNVSTLELGDSALYLCASSLDRGGNTGELFFGEGSRLTVL.

This chain joins TRBV3-1 (or the pseudogene TRBV3-2) and TRBJ2-5; a weak D match, TRBD2 (6 bases). Looked up from germline, CDR1 is LGHDT and CDR2 is YNNKEL (reference sequence). This CDR3 has 14 residues. V lost 0 bases and J lost 5, with 10 bases in between. The CDR3 region has the DNA TGTGCCAGCAGCCAAGACGCGGGGAGGGAGACCCAGTACTTC. Its protein product is CASSQDAGRETQYF.

This clone appeared a single time. The chain is built from TRBV5-4 and TRBJ1-2; the D is unclear. The CDR3 extends over 14 amino acids. Germline lookup yields CDR1 SGHNT and CDR2 YYREEE (reference sequence). Deletions cut 5 bases from V and 5 bases from J, with 16 bases between. CDR3 nucleotides: TGTGCCAGCAGTTCGGGCATATTAGGGTATGGCTACACCTTC. It codes for CASSSGILGYGYTF.

This clone was seen only once. The gene calls are TRBV6-2 or TRBV6-3 and TRBJ1-5, with D unclear. V lost 2 bases to trimming and J lost 2 bases, with 10 bases between them. Germline CDR1 is MNHEY and CDR2 is SVGEGT. There are 15 residues in the CDR3. The CDR3 coding sequence is TGTGCCAGCAGTTACGGGTCGGGCGGCAATCAGCCCCAGCATTTT. Amino acids: CASSYGSGGNQPQHF.

The sample holds one count of this clone. The chain uses TRBV18 and TRBJ2-7; a possible D gene is TRBD1 (6 bases). The CDR3 sequence is 13 residues long. Germline lookup yields CDR1 KGHSH and CDR2 LQKENI. V was shortened by 3 bases and J by 3 bases, with 9 bases between the two germline ends. The CDR3 protein is CASSPQGLYEQYF. In nucleotides, the CDR3 is TGTGCCAGCTCACCTCAGGGGCTCTACGAGCAGTACTTC.

J is TRBJ2-7 and V is TRBV10-1; 7 bases are a match to TRBD2. J gave up 1 base and V 8 bases, and 11 bases lay outside the gene matches. The CDR3 is made up of 15 amino acids. The germline V gene has CDR1 WNHNN and CDR2 SYGVQD (reference sequence). CDR3 protein: CASDRDSGSSYEQYF. In nucleotides, the CDR3 is TGCGCCAGCGACCGAGATAGCGGGTCTTCCTACGAGCAGTACTTC.